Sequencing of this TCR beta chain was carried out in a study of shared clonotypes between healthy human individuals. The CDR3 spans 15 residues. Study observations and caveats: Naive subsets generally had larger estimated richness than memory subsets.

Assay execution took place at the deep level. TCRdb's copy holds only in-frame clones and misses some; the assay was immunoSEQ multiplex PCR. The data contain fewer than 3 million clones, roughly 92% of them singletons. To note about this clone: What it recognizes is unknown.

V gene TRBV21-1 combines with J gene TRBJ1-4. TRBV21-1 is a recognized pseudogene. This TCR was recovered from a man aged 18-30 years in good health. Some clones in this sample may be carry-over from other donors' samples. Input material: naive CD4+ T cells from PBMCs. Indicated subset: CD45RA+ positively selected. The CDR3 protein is CASSKVRGRNEKLFF. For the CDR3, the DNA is TGTGCCAGCAGCAAAGTGCGGGGTCGGAATGAAAAACTGTTTTTT.